One and the same sample provided the 17 T cell receptor beta chains below, sequenced in a study of control samples from healthy donors and cancer patients. Method: immunoSEQ multiplex PCR; TCRdb's copy keeps in-frame clones and lacks some. The table shows 170,000 or so clones, with around 94% occurring only once. The specimen was blood. The origin of the receptors is a young woman in good health.

V usage is TRBV19 and J usage is TRBJ1-2; unclear D gene. This CDR3 is 14 amino acids long. V was pared by 0 bases and J by 2 bases, with 7 bases between. CDR1 and CDR2 (germline): LNHDA, SQIVND (reference sequence). DNA of the CDR3: TGTGCCAGTAGTATAGATCCCCGAAACTATGGCTACACCTTC. Its translation is CASSIDPRNYGYTF.

The chain combines TRBV25-1 with TRBJ1-2, with a tentative D call TRBD1 (6 bases). The CDR3 has 14 residues. Germline lookup yields CDR1 MGHDK and CDR2 SYGVNS. Trimming pared 7 bases from V and 3 bases from J, leaving 15 bases between. CDR3 region: CASTGQNPYYGYTF. The CDR3 nucleotides are TGTGCCAGCACCGGACAGAACCCTTACTATGGCTACACCTTC.

The rearrangement uses TRBV7-2 and TRBJ1-1; TRBD1 matches at 7 bases. The V gene end was trimmed by 7 bases and the J gene end by 5 bases; junction bases not matched to a gene: 10. Germline V CDR1 and CDR2: SGHTA, FQGNSA. The CDR3 totals 14 residues. DNA for the CDR3: TGTGCCAGCACAAACAGGGGAGAGAAAACTGAAGCTTTCTTT. Translated, it gives CASTNRGEKTEAFF. The variable domain in full, completed from reference TRBV7-2 and TRBJ1-1, reads GAGVSQSPSNKVTEKGKDVELRCDPISGHTALYWYRQSLGQGLEFLIYFQGNSAPDKSGLPSDRFSAERTGGSVSTLTIQRTQQEDSAVYLCASTNRGEKTEAFFGQGTRLTVV.

Here the CDR3 reads CASSGQGEAEAFF. The CDR3 DNA is TGTGCCAGCAGTGGACAGGGAGAAGCTGAAGCTTTCTTT. V usage is TRBV2 and J usage is TRBJ1-1; the match to TRBD1 covers 7 bases. V shed 4 bases and J 6 bases; nucleotides not matched to a gene: 5. CDR1 is SNHLY, CDR2 FYNNEI, per germline. The CDR3 runs to 13 residues.

The V gene is TRBV3-1 (or the pseudogene TRBV3-2), the J gene TRBJ2-3; a weak D match, TRBD1 (6 bases). There are 17 residues in the CDR3. Trimming took off 3 bases at V and 0 bases at J, with 16 bases between the two ends. In germline, CDR1 is LGHDT, CDR2 YNNKEL (reference sequence). In DNA form, the CDR3 reads TGTGCCAGCAGCCACGGGACAAACAAGATTAGCACAGATACGCAGTATTTT. It translates to CASSHGTNKISTDTQYF.

This clone was seen a handful of times. The V call is TRBV28, the J call TRBJ1-5; maybe TRBD1 (5 bases). Germline V lookup: CDR1 MDHEN, CDR2 SYDVKM. The V gene lost 3 bases and the J gene lost 2 bases, with 23 bases spanning the gap. This CDR3 is 19 amino acids long. This CDR3 is CASSFLSLGLKGGNQPQHF. In nucleotides, the CDR3 is TGTGCCAGCAGTTTCTTATCCCTGGGACTCAAGGGCGGCAATCAGCCCCAGCATTTT.

The chain combines TRBV7-8 with TRBJ1-1, with TRBD1 matching over 8 bases. After removal of 5 bases from V and 3 bases from J, the junction contained 5 bases not matched to a gene. The germline V gene has CDR1 SGHVS and CDR2 FQNEAQ. The CDR3 runs 14 residues. CDR3 amino acids: CASSLQGGDTEAFF. CDR3 DNA sequence: TGTGCCAGCAGCCTACAGGGGGGAGACACTGAAGCTTTCTTT.

This chain's CDR3 is CASSLVSVGTPQHF. The CDR3 DNA follows: TGTGCCAGCAGCTTAGTTTCGGTTGGGACCCCCCAGCATTTT. The gene calls are TRBV7-2 and TRBJ1-5; D possibly corresponds to TRBD1 (5 bases). From germline, CDR1 is SGHTA and CDR2 FQGNSA. The ends were cut back, 1 base at V and 10 bases at J, with 14 bases in the middle. This CDR3 region has 14 residues.

The J gene is TRBJ2-5, the V gene TRBV5-4; weak D call: TRBD2 (6 bases). V lost 4 bases to trimming and J lost 2 bases, with 18 bases between them. Per the germline V gene, CDR1 is SGHNT and CDR2 is YYREEE (reference sequence). The CDR3 runs 16 residues. The CDR3 reads CASSDWPEGGQETQYF. Here the CDR3 DNA reads TGTGCCAGCAGCGATTGGCCGGAGGGCGGACAAGAGACCCAGTACTTC.

This clone was recorded only once. The chain employs TRBV5-1 and TRBJ2-3, with 9 bases lining up with TRBD1. After removal of 5 bases from V and 4 bases from J, the junction contained 5 bases not matched to a gene. CDR1 and CDR2 from the germline V gene are SGHRS and YFSETQ. The CDR3 runs to 14 residues. The CDR3 spells CASSIQGAADTQYF. DNA of the CDR3: TGCGCCAGCAGTATACAGGGGGCCGCAGATACGCAGTATTTT.

The rearrangement links TRBV23-1 to TRBJ1-1; D may be TRBD1 (6 bases). TRBV23-1 is given ORF status, its function remaining uncertain. Trimming shortened V by 0 bases and J by 1 base, and 18 bases separated the two germline ends. CDR3 size: 18 residues. DNA for the CDR3: TGCGCCAGCAGTCAATCGCTTACAGGGAGGGAAGGGAACACTGAAGCTTTCTTT. This sequence encodes CASSQSLTGREGNTEAFF.

The chain is built from TRBV24-1 and TRBJ1-2; 12 bases are a match to TRBD1. The junction had 4 bases not matched to a gene; V was cut back by 9 bases and J by 6 bases. CDR1 KGHDR and CDR2 SFDVKD come from the germline V gene. This CDR3 contains 13 residues. CDR3 sequence reads: CATRGQGANGYTF. Here the CDR3 DNA reads TGTGCCACCCGGGGACAGGGGGCAAATGGCTACACCTTC.

The rearrangement uses TRBV4-3 and TRBJ1-4; D is perhaps TRBD1 (5 bases). V lost 4 bases and J lost 0, with 18 bases in between. Germline CDR1 is LGHNA and CDR2 is YSLEER. The CDR3 contains 18 residues. As DNA, the CDR3 is TGCGCCAGCAGCCTCCAGGGCAGGGACCCTGCAACTAATGAAAAACTGTTTTTT. This gives the protein CASSLQGRDPATNEKLFF.

The V and J genes are TRBV2 and TRBJ1-5; TRBD1 might be the D (5 bases). CDR3 length: 15 residues. The V end was cut by 5 bases, the J end by 2 bases, with 13 bases between. Per the germline V gene, CDR1 is SNHLY and CDR2 is FYNNEI. CDR3 residues: CASSHPGTGNQPQHF. CDR3 coding DNA: TGTGCCAGCAGTCACCCAGGGACGGGCAATCAGCCCCAGCATTTT.

The gene calls are TRBV9 and TRBJ2-7; tentative D call: TRBD1 (8 bases). Per germline, CDR1 SGDLS and CDR2 YYNGEE. This CDR3 is built from 17 residues. The V and J ends lost 4 bases and 3 bases respectively, with 23 bases between them. The CDR3 region has the DNA TGTGCCAGCAGCCGGAGGGAGGGAACAGGGGGTTTCTACGAGCAGTACTTC. It translates to CASSRREGTGGFYEQYF.

The V call is TRBV10-3, the J call TRBJ2-5; tentatively, D is TRBD1 (5 bases). The V and J ends lost 2 bases and 2 bases respectively, with 12 bases between them. The CDR3 extends over 15 amino acids. Germline values: CDR1 ENHRY, CDR2 SYGVKD. This CDR3 is CAISERSTVQETQYF. In nucleotides, the CDR3 is TGTGCCATCAGTGAGAGGTCGACAGTTCAAGAGACCCAGTACTTC.

This clone is a singleton in its sample. The chain couples TRBV5-5 to TRBJ2-7; 11 bases match TRBD1. From germline, CDR1 is SGHKS and CDR2 YYEKEE (reference sequence). The CDR3 loop spans 16 amino acids. V lost 4 bases, J lost 4 bases, and 10 bases stayed unmatched. This CDR3 reads CASSPTTGTGGYEQYF. The DNA for the CDR3 is TGTGCCAGCAGCCCGACTACCGGGACAGGGGGTTACGAGCAGTACTTC.